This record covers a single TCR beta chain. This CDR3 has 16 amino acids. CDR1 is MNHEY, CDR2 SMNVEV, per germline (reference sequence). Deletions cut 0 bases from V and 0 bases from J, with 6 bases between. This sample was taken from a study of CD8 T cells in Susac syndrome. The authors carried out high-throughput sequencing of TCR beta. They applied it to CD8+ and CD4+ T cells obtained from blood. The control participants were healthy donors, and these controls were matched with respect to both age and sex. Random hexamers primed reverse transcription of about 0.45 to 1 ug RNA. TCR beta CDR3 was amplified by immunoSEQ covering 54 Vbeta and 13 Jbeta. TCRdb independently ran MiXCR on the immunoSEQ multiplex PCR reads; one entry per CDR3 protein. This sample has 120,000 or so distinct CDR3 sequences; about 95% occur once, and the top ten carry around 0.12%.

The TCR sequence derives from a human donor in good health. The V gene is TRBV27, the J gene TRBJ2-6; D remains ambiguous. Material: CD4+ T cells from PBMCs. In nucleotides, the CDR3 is TGTGCCAGCAGTTTATCGGCAGGCTCTGGGGCCAACGTCCTGACTTTC. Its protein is CASSLSAGSGANVLTF.